This TCR beta chain was captured by sequencing in a study of control samples from healthy donors and cancer patients. The CDR3 consists of 14 residues. Germline V gives CDR1 MNHEY, CDR2 SMNVEV (reference sequence). The V and J ends lost 5 bases and 3 bases respectively, with 12 bases between them. Repertoires were generated with immunoSEQ multiplex PCR, while TCRdb's copy carries only in-frame clones and drops some. The top ten hold approximately 9% of the sample, which has some 140,000 clones, around nine tenths seen once. Input material: blood. The chain recombines TRBV27 with TRBJ2-3, with TRBD1 as a possible D gene (6 bases). This TCR came from a woman between 25 and 40 years old in good health. CDR3 bases: TGTGCCAGCAGTCCCGGGGACACTACAGATACGCAGTATTTT. Translation: CASSPGDTTDTQYF.